This TCR beta chain was sequenced during a study of CD8 T cells in Susac syndrome. CD8+ and CD4+ T cells from blood underwent TCR beta sequencing. TEMRA cells were enriched by FACS, and CD4+ and CD8+ T cells were negatively isolated. RNA, at about 0.45 to 1 ug, was reverse transcribed with random hexamers. TCRdb fed the immunoSEQ multiplex PCR reads into MiXCR, producing one record per CDR3 protein. The table records fewer than 300,000 distinct CDR3 sequences, roughly 84% of them present only once. This CDR3 has 18 residues. The V gene end was trimmed by 4 bases and the J gene end by 0 bases; junction bases not matched to a gene: 5. Germline V lookup: CDR1 LGHDT, CDR2 YNNKEL (reference sequence).

V is TRBV3-1 and J is TRBJ2-6, with TRBD2 matching 11 bases. Specimen: CD8+ T cells from PBMCs. The TCR sequence derives from a human donor with multiple sclerosis. CDR3 residues: CASSRPGLADSGANVLTF. CDR3 nucleotide sequence: TGTGCCAGCAGCCGACCGGGACTAGCGGACTCTGGGGCCAACGTCCTGACTTTC.